This is a list of T cell receptor beta chains from one sample in a study of T cell responses to AZD1222 COVID-19 vaccine. Sequenced by immunoSEQ multiplex PCR; TCRdb stores in-frame clones only, minus some. The table lists some 100,000 clones, roughly 90% of them singletons. Sample: peripheral blood, taken 28 days after the second AZD1222 dose. These receptor sequences come from an adult who received the AZD1222 COVID-19 vaccine. Both conserved end residues are part of each CDR3. Each record gives: V gene, J gene, CDR3 length, D gene, clone size, CDR3 DNA, CDR3 protein. D genes are given only for firm matches. The size entry is marked missing in some rows and otherwise reads once, few, many or a size class.

>TRBV18|TRBJ2-1|18|-|-
TGTGCCAGCTCACCACTGTCCGCAGCGGGTGGGTCCTACAATGAGCAGTTCTTC
CASSPLSAAGGSYNEQFF
>TRBV30|TRBJ1-2|13|-|-
TGTGCCTGGAGTGCCGGTTTTAACTATGGCTACACCTTC
CAWSAGFNYGYTF
>TRBV14|TRBJ2-1|13|-|-
TGTGCCAGCAGCGGGCAGATTTACAATGAGCAGTTCTTC
CASSGQIYNEQFF
>TRBV5-5|TRBJ1-3|16|-|-
TGTGCCAGCAGCCAGCAGGGGATGGTATCTGGAAACACCATATATTTT
CASSQQGMVSGNTIYF
>TRBV11-3|TRBJ2-1|15|TRBD2|-
TGTGCCAGCAGCTTAGGGACTAGCGTCAGCGATGAGCAGTTCTTC
CASSLGTSVSDEQFF
>TRBV2|TRBJ1-2|13|-|-
TGTGCCAGCAGTGAAGAGGGAAACTATGGCTACACCTTC
CASSEEGNYGYTF
>TRBV4-1|TRBJ1-4|16|-|once
TGCGCCAGCAGCCAAGATTGGGGCTCAACTAATGAAAAACTGTTTTTT
CASSQDWGSTNEKLFF
>TRBV7-8|TRBJ1-1|15|-|-
TGTGCCAGCAGCCTTGGAGCGTGGGTGGTCACTGAAGCTTTCTTT
CASSLGAWVVTEAFF
>TRBV7-9|TRBJ1-3|14|-|-
TGTGCCAGCAGCCGTGGCAGCTCTGGAAACACCATATATTTT
CASSRGSSGNTIYF
>TRBV19|TRBJ1-2|17|-|-
TGTGCCAGTAGTATCTCTCCCGTGACAGACACCAAGCAAGGCTACACCTTC
CASSISPVTDTKQGYTF
>TRBV3-1/TRBV3-2|TRBJ1-2|13|-|-
TGTGCCAGCAGCCAAATGGGGGGCTATGGCTACACCTTC
CASSQMGGYGYTF
>TRBV5-1|TRBJ1-2|13|-|few
TGCGCCAGCAGCTTGGCCAGAGGCTATGGCTACACCTTC
CASSLARGYGYTF
>TRBV3-1/TRBV3-2|TRBJ2-5|15|TRBD1|-
TGTGCCAGCAGCCATGGCAGACAGGGAGACGAGACCCAGTACTTC
CASSHGRQGDETQYF
>TRBV18|TRBJ1-5|13|-|-
TGTGCCAGCTCACCAGCGAGCAATCAGCCCCAGCATTTT
CASSPASNQPQHF
>TRBV5-6|TRBJ1-1|12|-|-
TGTGCCAGCAGCCTACCGGTGGGTGAAGCTTTCTTT
CASSLPVGEAFF
>TRBV4-1|TRBJ1-6|17|-|-
TGCGCCAGCAGCCAAGTCGCGGAGAGCTCCTATAATTCACCCCTCCACTTT
CASSQVAESSYNSPLHF
>TRBV7-8|TRBJ2-7|15|TRBD2|-
TGTGCCAGCAGCCCAGGACCCGGCGGGGGCTACGAGCAGTACTTC
CASSPGPGGGYEQYF
>TRBV6-5|TRBJ1-6|14|TRBD1|once
TGTGCCAGCAGTCGGGACAGCAATAATTCACCCCTCCACTTT
CASSRDSNNSPLHF
>TRBV6-5|TRBJ2-2|14|-|-
TGTGCCACTGGTGGGGGTATAAACACCGGGGAGCTGTTTTTT
CATGGGINTGELFF
>TRBV2|TRBJ2-7|12|-|-
TGTGCCAGCTTGAGCGATAACTACGAGCAGTACTTC
CASLSDNYEQYF
>TRBV28|TRBJ1-5|14|TRBD1|-
TGTGCCAGCTCAGGGGGCCCTTTCAATCAGCCCCAGCATTTT
CASSGGPFNQPQHF
>TRBV12-3/TRBV12-4|TRBJ2-1|13|-|-
TGTGCCAGCAGGGGATCCACTTACAATGAGCAGTTCTTC
CASRGSTYNEQFF
>TRBV30|TRBJ1-2|18|TRBD1|-
TGTGCCTGGAGTGTATTCCCCCCCGGACAGGGCCGGGCCTATGGCTACACCTTC
CAWSVFPPGQGRAYGYTF
>TRBV6-5|TRBJ1-1|12|-|-
TGTGCCAGCAAGGGGGGGAACACTGAAGCTTTCTTT
CASKGGNTEAFF